This T cell receptor (beta chain) was recovered during a study of control samples from healthy donors and cancer patients. Profiling relied on immunoSEQ multiplex PCR, and the TCRdb table lists in-frame clones only, not all of them. The sample includes more than 15,000 clones, more than 70% of them seen just once. The CDR3 is 12 residues long. The V end was cut by 1 base, the J end by 2 bases, with 6 bases between. Germline V lookup: CDR1 GTSNPN, CDR2 SVGIG (reference sequence). The chain carries TRBV30 and TRBJ2-7; no definite D call. Sequencing was performed on PBMCs. The sequence came from an older woman with head and neck cancer. In nucleotides, the CDR3 is TGTGCCTGGAGTGACCGAACCTACGAGCAGTACTTC. This codes for CAWSDRTYEQYF.